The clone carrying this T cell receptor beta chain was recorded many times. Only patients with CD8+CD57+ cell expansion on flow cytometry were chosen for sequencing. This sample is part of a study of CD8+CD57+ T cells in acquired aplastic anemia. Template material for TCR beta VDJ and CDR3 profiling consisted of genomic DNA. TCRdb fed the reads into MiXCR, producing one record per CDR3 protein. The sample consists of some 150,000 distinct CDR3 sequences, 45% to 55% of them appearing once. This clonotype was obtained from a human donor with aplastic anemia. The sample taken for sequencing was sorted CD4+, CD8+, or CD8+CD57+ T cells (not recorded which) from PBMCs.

CDR3 loop: CASSEPNRGRTEAFF. CDR3 coding DNA: TGTGCCAGTAGTGAACCAAACAGGGGACGGACTGAAGCTTTCTTT. The rearrangement joins TRBV19 to TRBJ1-1; 7 nucleotides line up with TRBD1. The CDR3 covers 15 residues. Trimming removed 5 bases from V and 5 bases from J; junction bases left unmatched: 11. Germline lookup yields CDR1 LNHDA and CDR2 SQIVND (reference sequence). Full variable domain (remainder filled in from reference TRBV19 and TRBJ1-1): DGGITQSPKYLFRKEGQNVTLSCEQNLNHDAMYWYRQDPGQGLRLIYYSQIVNDFQKGDIAEGYSVSREKKESFPLTVTSAQKNPTAFYLCASSEPNRGRTEAFFGQGTRLTVV.